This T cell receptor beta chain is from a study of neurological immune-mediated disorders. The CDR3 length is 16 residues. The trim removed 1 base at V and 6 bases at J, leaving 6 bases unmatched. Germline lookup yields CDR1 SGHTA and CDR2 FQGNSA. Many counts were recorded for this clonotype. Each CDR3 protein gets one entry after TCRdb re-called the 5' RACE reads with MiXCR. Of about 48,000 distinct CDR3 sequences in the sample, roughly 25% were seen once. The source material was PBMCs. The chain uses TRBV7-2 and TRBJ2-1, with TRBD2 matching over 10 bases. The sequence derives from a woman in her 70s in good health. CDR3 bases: TGTGCCAGCAGCTTAGGAGCGGGAGGGGGGTTCAATGAGCAGTTCTTC. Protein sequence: CASSLGAGGGFNEQFF.